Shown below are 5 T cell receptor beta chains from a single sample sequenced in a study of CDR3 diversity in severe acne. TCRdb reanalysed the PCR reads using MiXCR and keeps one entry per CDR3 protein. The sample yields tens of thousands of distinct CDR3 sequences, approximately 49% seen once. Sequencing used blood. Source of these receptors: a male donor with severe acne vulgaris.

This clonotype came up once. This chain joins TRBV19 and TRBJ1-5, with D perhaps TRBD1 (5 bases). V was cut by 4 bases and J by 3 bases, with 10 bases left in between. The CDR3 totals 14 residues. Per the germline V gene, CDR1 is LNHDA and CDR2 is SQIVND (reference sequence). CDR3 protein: CASSKGLHNQPQHF. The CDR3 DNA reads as TGTGCCAGTAGTAAGGGACTCCACAATCAGCCCCAGCATTTT.

The CDR3 sequence is CSASGRTSGTETQYF. For the CDR3, the DNA is TGCAGTGCTAGTGGACGGACTAGCGGGACGGAGACCCAGTACTTC. The rearrangement uses TRBV20-1 and TRBJ2-5; 12 bases align to TRBD2. Germline CDR1 is DFQATT and CDR2 is SNEGSKA (reference sequence). V lost 3 bases and J lost 5; bases outside the gene matches: 7. This CDR3 comprises 15 residues.

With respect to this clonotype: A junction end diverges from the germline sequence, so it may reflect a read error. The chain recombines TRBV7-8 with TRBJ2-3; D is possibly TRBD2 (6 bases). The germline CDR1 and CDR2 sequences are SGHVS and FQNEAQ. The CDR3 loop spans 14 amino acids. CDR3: CATSLSGYGDTQYF. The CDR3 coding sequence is TGTGCCACCAGCTTAAGCGGGTACGGAGATACGCAGTATTTT.

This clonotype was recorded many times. The CDR3 nucleotides read TGCAGTGCTGGAGCCAGGGTGAACACTGAAGCTTTCTTT. Encoded protein: CSAGARVNTEAFF. V and J are TRBV20-1 and TRBJ1-1; tentative D call: TRBD1 (5 bases). CDR1 DFQATT and CDR2 SNEGSKA come from the germline V gene (reference sequence). Trimming cost V 5 bases and J 0 bases, with 10 bases left between them. This CDR3 is built from 13 residues.

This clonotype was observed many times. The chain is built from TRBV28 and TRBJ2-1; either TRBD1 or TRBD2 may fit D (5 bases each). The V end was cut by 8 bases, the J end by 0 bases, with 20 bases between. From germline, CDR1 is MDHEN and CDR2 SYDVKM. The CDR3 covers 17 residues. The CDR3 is CASGSFRVGSSYNEQFF. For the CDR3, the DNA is TGTGCCAGCGGCTCTTTCAGGGTTGGGAGCTCCTACAATGAGCAGTTCTTC.